This T cell receptor (beta chain) was identified in a study of cytomegalovirus exposure and HLA in healthy donors. The study, taken as a whole, reports: Among TCR beta chains, those listed as cytomegalovirus-associated numbered about 160.

PCR was performed using 60 Vbeta and 13 Jbeta primers. Only in-frame clones appear in the TCRdb table, and some are missing; sequencing was by immunoSEQ multiplex PCR. This sample has over 80,000 clones, with 82% found just once. The CDR3 consists of 14 residues. The V and J ends lost 0 bases and 3 bases respectively, with 7 bases between them. Germline V gene lookup returns CDR1 SGHRS and CDR2 YFSETQ. About this clone: No antigen is known for it.

Sequenced material: PBMCs. The chain has TRBV5-1 and TRBJ2-1; D possibly corresponds to TRBD1 (6 bases). This sequence originates from a man over 45 in good health and CMV-seronegative. For the CDR3, the DNA is TGCGCCAGCAGCTTGGTACAGGGCTACAATGAGCAGTTCTTC. Translated: CASSLVQGYNEQFF.